One and the same sample provided the 5 T cell receptor beta chains below, sequenced in a study of T-cell reconstitution after alpha-beta-depleted transplantation in children. A library of TCRbeta sequences, prepared with unique molecular identifiers, was generated. TCRdb re-called the PCR reads with MiXCR, one entry per CDR3 protein. The repertoire has some 390,000 distinct CDR3 sequences, approximately 20% of them found once; the top ten carry 3.8%. This specimen was PBMCs from the stem cell graft donor, taken from the stem cell graft. These receptors were collected from a human donor who donated a stem cell graft to a child with acute myeloid leukemia.

This clonotype was recorded many times. The V call is TRBV20-1, the J call TRBJ2-7; 10 bases are a match to TRBD1. CDR1 DFQATT and CDR2 SNEGSKA come from the germline V gene (reference sequence). Trimming removed 7 bases from V and 4 bases from J; junction bases left unmatched: 7. This CDR3 has 13 residues. CDR3 protein: CSVAGTGVYEQYF. DNA of the CDR3: TGCAGTGTAGCAGGGACAGGGGTATACGAGCAGTACTTC.

The chain is built from TRBV29-1 and TRBJ2-3; maybe TRBD2 (6 bases). Germline values: CDR1 SQVTM, CDR2 ANQGSEA. CDR3 length: 14 residues. Trimming removed 1 base at V and 6 bases at J, with 14 bases between. Here the CDR3 reads CSVEAGLAYDTQYF. The CDR3 DNA is TGCAGCGTTGAAGCAGGGCTAGCGTACGATACGCAGTATTTT.

The gene calls are TRBV29-1 and TRBJ2-1, with D maybe TRBD2 (7 bases). The CDR3 runs to 12 residues. Germline V CDR1 and CDR2: SQVTM, ANQGSEA. V lost 7 bases and J 10 bases, leaving 17 bases between the germline ends. In nucleotides, the CDR3 is TGCAGCGGGGAAGGGGGGGCTAAGGAGCAGTTCTTC. Encoded protein: CSGEGGAKEQFF.

The J gene is TRBJ1-5, the V gene TRBV20-1; tentative D call: TRBD1 (5 bases). There are 12 residues in the CDR3. V was cut by 3 bases and J by 8 bases, with 11 bases left in between. Germline V gene sequence: CDR1 DFQATT, CDR2 SNEGSKA (reference sequence). The DNA of the CDR3 is TGCAGTGCTAGTCAGGGCGTAAAGCCCCAGCATTTT. Amino acid sequence: CSASQGVKPQHF.

This clonotype was counted at least ten times. This chain links TRBV25-1 with TRBJ2-3; D might be TRBD1 or TRBD2, each matching 6 bases. This CDR3 comprises 15 residues. CDR1 is MGHDK and CDR2 is SYGVNS in the germline V gene. The V end lost 4 bases, the J end lost 0 bases, and 11 bases lay between the germline ends. CDR3 nucleotides: TGTGCCAGCAGTGCGGGGGCGGGGAGCACAGATACGCAGTATTTT. As protein: CASSAGAGSTDTQYF.